This T cell receptor beta chain is from a study of blood T cell repertoires in COVID-19. At the level of the study: T cells, B-cell-depleted T cells, or PBMCs provided the cDNA or gDNA that served as material.

The germline gives CDR1 MNHEY, CDR2 SVGAGI. The CDR3 is 13 amino acids. Trimming pared 9 bases from V and 0 bases from J, leaving 11 bases between. Repertoires were generated with immunoSEQ multiplex PCR, while TCRdb's copy carries only in-frame clones and drops some. Of approximately 94,000 clones detected, around 83% appear once; the ten largest clones hold 20% to 30%. The TCR comes from a man in his fifties or sixties with acute or convalescent COVID-19. Specimen: peripheral blood. V is TRBV6-5 and J is TRBJ1-1, with a weak D call TRBD1 (5 bases). CDR3 region: CASNRGVNTEAFF. The CDR3 DNA reads TGTGCCAGTAACCGGGGGGTGAACACTGAAGCTTTCTTT.